Each of the 17 T cell receptor beta chains below was sequenced from the same sample in a study of T cell repertoires in cytomegalovirus infection. TCRdb called the reads again in MiXCR, with one record for every CDR3 protein. The sample gives about 260,000 distinct CDR3 sequences, roughly 15% of which show up once; about 8.7% is in the top ten. What was sequenced was PBMCs. The source of these receptors is a human donor in good health (CMV status not recorded). Some clones in this sample may be carry-over from other donors' samples.

This clonotype showed up many times. The CDR3 loop reads CASSLKPTIGPYEQYF. The CDR3 DNA reads as TGTGCCAGCAGCTTAAAACCCACGATAGGACCATACGAGCAGTACTTC. This sequence joins TRBV7-2 and TRBJ2-7, with D unresolved. V lost 2 bases and J lost 4, with 18 bases in between. Germline V gene lookup returns CDR1 SGHTA and CDR2 FQGNSA. The CDR3 spans 16 residues.

In this sample, this clonotype turned up many times. The chain employs TRBV7-2 and TRBJ1-2; no reliable D call. The CDR3 is 12 residues long. Germline CDR1 reads SGHTA; CDR2 reads FQGNSA. V was shortened by 1 base and J by 5 bases, with 5 bases between the two germline ends. DNA of the CDR3: TGTGCCAGCAGCTTAGACATTTATGGCTACACCTTC. It yields the protein CASSLDIYGYTF.

The rearrangement links TRBV14 to TRBJ1-1; a possible D gene is TRBD1 (5 bases). Germline assignment: CDR1 SGHDN and CDR2 FVKESK. CDR3 size: 17 residues. V lost 1 base, J lost 0 bases, and 15 bases lay in between. This CDR3 reads CASSQGGGWALNTEAFF. The CDR3 coding sequence is TGTGCCAGCAGCCAAGGGGGCGGGTGGGCGTTGAACACTGAAGCTTTCTTT.

The rearrangement uses TRBV29-1 and TRBJ2-3; no firm D call. CDR1 is SQVTM and CDR2 is ANQGSEA in the germline V gene. V was trimmed by 4 bases and J by 0 bases, leaving 14 bases between them. This CDR3 region has 15 residues. Written as DNA, the CDR3 is TGCAGCGTTGTTCAAAGTGGAACTAGCACAGATACGCAGTATTTT. It specifies CSVVQSGTSTDTQYF.

This clonotype has a count of ten or more. V is TRBV7-9 and J is TRBJ1-1; D possibly corresponds to TRBD1 (5 bases). Germline assignment: CDR1 SEHNR and CDR2 FQNEAQ (reference sequence). The CDR3 runs 16 residues. V gave up 7 bases and J gave up 3 bases, with 21 bases separating them. CDR3: CASTPTAGGADTEAFF. The CDR3 region has the DNA TGTGCCAGCACCCCCACGGCTGGGGGAGCGGACACTGAAGCTTTCTTT.

This clonotype was counted a few times. The chain carries TRBV20-1 and TRBJ2-7; D gene unclear. This CDR3 has 15 residues. Trimming took off 4 bases at V and 0 bases at J, with 16 bases between the two ends. Germline loops: CDR1 DFQATT, CDR2 SNEGSKA (reference sequence). The chain's CDR3 is CSAISSSFNSYEQYF. DNA of the CDR3: TGCAGTGCTATATCCAGCAGTTTCAACTCCTACGAGCAGTACTTC.

In the case of this clonotype: An end of the junction does not agree with germline; a read error may underlie this. V usage is TRBV29-1 and J usage is TRBJ1-1; D unresolved. From germline, CDR1 is SQVTM and CDR2 ANQGSEA. CDR3 length: 15 residues. CDR3 residues: CSVPGEGFMNSEAFF. For the CDR3, the DNA is TGCAGCGTTCCCGGGGAGGGTTTCATGAACAGTGAAGCTTTCTTT.

This clonotype was counted only a few times. The junction does not match germline at one end; this may be a read error. The chain has TRBV7-6 and TRBJ2-1; the match to TRBD2 covers 9 bases. CDR1 is SGHVS, CDR2 FNYEAQ, per germline. The CDR3 consists of 15 residues. The CDR3 DNA is TGTGCCAGCAGCAGTAGCGGGAGCTCCTGCAATGAGCAGTTCTTC. Encoded protein: CASSSSGSSCNEQFF.

This clonotype showed up just a few times. This chain joins TRBV20-1 and TRBJ2-5, with 9 bases lining up with TRBD1. In germline, CDR1 is DFQATT, CDR2 SNEGSKA (reference sequence). After removal of 5 bases from V and 3 bases from J, the junction contained 4 bases not matched to a gene. The CDR3 has 13 amino acids. The DNA of the CDR3 is TGCAGTGCTCCCCGGACAGGGGAAGAGACCCAGTACTTC. It specifies CSAPRTGEETQYF.

This chain links TRBV4-3 with TRBJ2-5, with 7 bases matching TRBD1. J gave up 1 base and V 5 bases, and 13 bases lay outside the gene matches. The CDR3 sequence is 17 residues long. Germline V gives CDR1 LGHNA, CDR2 YSLEER. As DNA, the CDR3 is TGCGCCAGCAGCGCCGCCCCCGGGACAGTATCCCAAGAGACCCAGTACTTC. It yields the protein CASSAAPGTVSQETQYF.

The genes are TRBV5-6 and TRBJ2-6; unclear D gene. CDR1 and CDR2 from the germline V gene are SGHDT and YYEEEE. The CDR3 contains 17 residues. Trimming cost V 1 base and J 0 bases, with 11 bases left between them. The CDR3 DNA sequence: TGTGCCAGCAGCTTGACGGGTTGGAGCTCTGGGGCCAACGTCCTGACTTTC. Its translation: CASSLTGWSSGANVLTF. Full variable domain (rest looked up from reference TRBV5-6 and TRBJ2-6): DAGVTQSPTHLIKTRGQQVTLRCSPKSGHDTVSWYQQALGQGPQFIFQYYEEEERQRGNFPDRFSGHQFPNYSSELNVNALLLGDSALYLCASSLTGWSSGANVLTFGAGSRLTVL.

This clonotype was recorded many times. The rearrangement joins TRBV7-3 to TRBJ2-6, with 7 bases identical to TRBD2. Trimming took 3 bases from V and 0 from J; bases not matched to a gene: 5. The length of the CDR3 is 17 residues. Germline V gene sequence: CDR1 SGHTA, CDR2 FQGTGA. The CDR3 nucleotides are TGTGCCAGCAGCTTGTTAGCGGGTTACTCTGGGGCCAACGTCCTGACTTTC. Its protein is CASSLLAGYSGANVLTF.

This clonotype came up many times. V usage is TRBV11-2 and J usage is TRBJ2-2, with 7 bases lining up with TRBD2. V was clipped by 7 bases and J by 6 bases; unmatched bases: 2. This CDR3 spans 12 amino acids. Germline V gene sequence: CDR1 SGHAT, CDR2 FQNNGV. CDR3 loop: CASTRGAGELFF. CDR3 DNA sequence: TGTGCCAGCACCCGGGGGGCCGGGGAGCTGTTTTTT.

This clonotype occurred many times. The junction shows a germline mismatch at one end, possibly a read error. This chain links TRBV7-2 with TRBJ2-4, with TRBD1 as a possible D gene (5 bases). Germline CDR1 and CDR2: SGHTA and FQGNSA. The CDR3 length is 16 residues. The CDR3 coding sequence is TGTGCCAGCAGTTTAGGGGCGGTACCAGCCAAAAACATTCAGTACTTC. Its translation: CASSLGAVPAKNIQYF.

This clonotype showed up many times. The chain joins TRBV14 to TRBJ2-1; unclear D gene. Per germline, CDR1 SGHDN and CDR2 FVKESK. The CDR3 is 12 amino acids. Trimming stripped 4 bases from V and 4 bases from J, with 5 bases between. CDR3 bases: TGTGCCAGCAGCCCCGAGTACAATGAGCAGTTCTTC. Residues: CASSPEYNEQFF.

This clonotype was found a few times. The V gene is TRBV5-6, the J gene TRBJ2-6, with no clear D. In germline, CDR1 is SGHDT, CDR2 YYEEEE. This CDR3 spans 16 amino acids. V lost 4 bases and J lost 0, with 11 bases in between. The CDR3 spells CASSLLLGSGANVLTF. The CDR3 DNA follows: TGTGCCAGCAGCCTTCTTTTAGGCTCTGGGGCCAACGTCCTGACTTTC.

V is TRBV28 and J is TRBJ1-4, with 8 bases aligning to TRBD1. CDR1 and CDR2 (germline): MDHEN, SYDVKM. This CDR3 has 15 residues. V trimming: 5 bases; J trimming: 8 bases; junction bases outside the gene matches: 10. CDR3 in DNA: TGTGCCAGCAGTGGGCGGACAGGGCCCCGCGAAAAACTGTTTTTT. It translates to CASSGRTGPREKLFF.